The source of this T cell receptor beta chain is a study of shared clonotypes between healthy human individuals. General observations from the study: The study found about 5% of naive CD4 clonotypes shared across several donors. In general, naive subsets displayed greater estimated richness than memory subsets did. Sampling covered blood only; tissue repertoires likely differ. Large sequencing depth failed to make sorted-subset sequencing complete, rarefaction showed.

Comments on this clone: Its antigen is as yet unknown.

Produced via immunoSEQ multiplex PCR; TCRdb's table is partial and in-frame only. The profile shows some 700,000 clones, about nine tenths of them singletons. Between the trimmed V and J ends, which lost 4 bases and 7 bases, there was a span of 22 bases. The germline V gene encodes CDR1 MRHNA and CDR2 SNTAGT. The CDR3 has 17 residues. The receptor's source is a young man in good health. Some clones in this sample may be carry-over from other donors' samples. This chain joins TRBV6-4 and TRBJ1-4, with a weak D call TRBD1 (6 bases). The sequenced sample consisted of memory CD8+ T cells from PBMCs. Subset specified: CD45RO+ cells pooled with CCR7-negative TemRA cells. CDR3 sequence (DNA): TGTGCCAGCAGTGCAGCGGCCAGACAGGTGGGAATTGAAAAACTGTTTTTT. It specifies CASSAAARQVGIEKLFF.